In this sample, the clone carrying this T cell receptor beta chain turned up many times. Its antigen is undetermined. The data stem from a study of response to subunit inactivated influenza vaccine. General study results and limits: Authors suggested seasonal influenza vaccinations each recruit few new T cells.

The CDR3 is made up of 12 amino acids. Germline CDR1 SGHDN, CDR2 FVKESK. Trimming removed 1 base from V and 6 bases from J, with 7 bases in between. MiXCR, applied by TCRdb to the RT-PCR reads, yields one record per CDR3 protein. Of about 520,000 distinct CDR3 sequences listed, approximately 7.2% were seen once; the top ten hold around 12%. The sequenced sample was PBMCs from blood, obtained around 25 months after vaccination. This sequence was found in a man aged 45-69 years who received an inactivated influenza vaccine. The chain is built from TRBV14 and TRBJ2-7; no clear D. The CDR3, as DNA: TGTGCCAGCAGCCAAGGACCTGTCGAGCAGTACTTC. Amino acids: CASSQGPVEQYF.